The 23 T cell receptor beta chains below were found in one sample sequenced in a study of beta chain features in type 1 diabetes (dated by TCRdb to 2017 to 2018). To prepare the library, the immunoSEQ multiplex PCR assay was applied. The entire isolated RNA was reverse transcribed using the High Capacity cDNA Reverse Transcription Kit, and thus expressed TCRB transcripts were sequenced. This immuneACCESS table, as held by TCRdb, lists in-frame sequences with V and J called but not all clones. Of the missing ones, under half trace to an unresolved V gene in checked studies; the others have no known cause. The sample data list 600,000 to 650,000 clones, and about 16% of these were observed just once. The leading ten clones occupy more than 0.08% of the sample. Sequenced material: naive CD4+ T cells from blood. Explained via the paper, the cell subset or site label denotes: true naive CD4+ T cells. The receptors come from a man younger than 35 in good health.

The chain uses TRBV5-1 and TRBJ2-2, with 8 bases matching TRBD1. The V segment lost 4 bases and the J segment 1 base; nucleotides outside the gene matches: 3. This CDR3 comprises 15 residues. Germline V gene sequence: CDR1 SGHRS, CDR2 YFSETQ. The CDR3 loop reads CASSEQGENTGELFF. In DNA, the CDR3 is TGCGCCAGCAGCGAACAGGGGGAGAACACCGGGGAGCTGTTTTTT.

This clone was picked up a small number of times. The chain is built from TRBV19 and TRBJ2-7; the D gene is possibly TRBD2 (5 bases). Trimming removed 3 bases from V and 2 bases from J, with 8 bases in between. There are 13 residues in the CDR3. Germline V gene lookup returns CDR1 LNHDA and CDR2 SQIVND (reference sequence). CDR3 protein: CASSIGKAYEQYF. The CDR3 nucleotides are TGTGCCAGTAGTATCGGGAAAGCCTACGAGCAGTACTTC.

The rearrangement links TRBV7-7 to TRBJ2-5; maybe TRBD2 (6 bases). V was pared by 5 bases and J by 2 bases, with 21 bases between. The CDR3 length is 17 residues. The germline CDR1 and CDR2 sequences are SSHAT and FNYEAQ (reference sequence). CDR3 nucleotide sequence: TGTGCCAGCAGCCCACCGTTGGGGTTGGGAGGTCAAGAGACCCAGTACTTC. Translating it yields CASSPPLGLGGQETQYF.

The rearrangement links TRBV11-2 to TRBJ2-2; D may correspond to TRBD1 or TRBD2 (6 bases each). In germline, CDR1 is SGHAT, CDR2 FQNNGV. This CDR3 is built from 15 residues. V was trimmed by 0 bases and J by 7 bases, leaving 12 bases between them. CDR3 nucleotide sequence: TGTGCCAGCAGCTTAGAGGTCAGGGGAGGCGGGGAGCTGTTTTTT. Amino acids: CASSLEVRGGGELFF. Full variable domain (outside the CDR3, taken from reference TRBV11-2 and TRBJ2-2): EAGVAQSPRYKIIEKRQSVAFWCNPISGHATLYWYQQILGQGPKLLIQFQNNGVVDDSQLPKDRFSAERLKGVDSTLKIQPAKLEDSAVYLCASSLEVRGGGELFFGEGSRLTVL.

This clone was observed a handful of times. The chain carries TRBV25-1 and TRBJ2-5, with 7 bases identical to TRBD2. The CDR3 covers 15 residues. V lost 7 bases, J lost 5 bases, and 13 bases stayed unmatched. Per germline, CDR1 MGHDK and CDR2 SYGVNS. The CDR3 reads CASTPEWGRGETQYF. The CDR3 DNA reads as TGTGCCAGCACCCCTGAATGGGGGAGGGGCGAGACCCAGTACTTC. The full variable domain, rest sourced from reference TRBV25-1 and TRBJ2-5, is EADIYQTPRYLVIGTGKKITLECSQTMGHDKMYWYQQDPGMELHLIHYSYGVNSTEKGDLSSESTVSRIRTEHFPLTLESARPSHTSQYLCASTPEWGRGETQYFGPGTRLLVL.

The J gene is TRBJ1-2, the V gene TRBV20-1, with D unclear. In germline, CDR1 is DFQATT, CDR2 SNEGSKA (reference sequence). The germline V and J ends were trimmed by 4 bases and 5 bases, with 8 bases remaining between them. This CDR3 has 11 amino acids. The CDR3 region is CSAKGFYGYTF. The CDR3 DNA follows: TGCAGTGCTAAAGGTTTTTATGGCTACACCTTC.

The V gene is TRBV19, the J gene TRBJ2-7; TRBD2 might be the D (6 bases). Trimming pared 9 bases from V and 2 bases from J, leaving 17 bases between. The CDR3 runs 14 residues. Germline loops: CDR1 LNHDA, CDR2 SQIVND (reference sequence). The CDR3 nucleotides are TGTGCCAGCAACCCGGGGGTTGGGACCTACGAGCAGTACTTC. Translated, it gives CASNPGVGTYEQYF.

The rearrangement joins TRBV2 to TRBJ2-5; TRBD1 matches at 9 bases. V shed 5 bases, J shed 2 bases, and the junction held 6 bases outside the gene matches. Germline lookup yields CDR1 SNHLY and CDR2 FYNNEI. The CDR3 runs to 15 residues. The CDR3 spells CASSLDRGRQETQYF. The CDR3 nucleotides are TGTGCCAGCAGTCTGGACAGGGGACGTCAAGAGACCCAGTACTTC.

The chain recombines TRBV7-2 with TRBJ1-4; 8 bases match TRBD1. This CDR3 has 14 amino acids. Germline loops: CDR1 SGHTA, CDR2 FQGNSA. V was pared by 5 bases and J by 5 bases, with 4 bases of the junction left unmatched. CDR3 in DNA: TGTGCCAGCAGCCCGGACAGGGCGAATGAAAAACTGTTTTTT. Translating gives CASSPDRANEKLFF. Looking up the rest from reference TRBV7-2 and TRBJ1-4 gives the full variable domain: GAGVSQSPSNKVTEKGKDVELRCDPISGHTALYWYRQSLGQGLEFLIYFQGNSAPDKSGLPSDRFSAERTGGSVSTLTIQRTQQEDSAVYLCASSPDRANEKLFFGSGTQLSVL.

This rearrangement joins TRBV11-2 to TRBJ1-1, with D maybe TRBD1 (5 bases). Trimming cost V 5 bases and J 0 bases, with 22 bases left between them. The V gene's germline CDR1 is SGHAT and CDR2 FQNNGV. The CDR3 extends over 18 amino acids. The CDR3 nucleotides are TGTGCCAGCAGCCGCTTCGGATTCTCAGGGAAAATGAACACTGAAGCTTTCTTT. Translating gives CASSRFGFSGKMNTEAFF.

This clone was detected ten times or more. This chain joins TRBV23-1 and TRBJ1-5; maybe TRBD1 (5 bases). TRBV23-1 is classed as an ORF, of uncertain function. V was cut by 4 bases and J by 1 base, with 20 bases left in between. The CDR3 consists of 18 residues. The CDR3 protein is CASSPQDSPLISNQPQHF. The CDR3 DNA reads as TGCGCCAGCAGTCCACAGGATTCTCCGTTAATAAGCAATCAGCCCCAGCATTTT.

In its sample, this clone was seen a few times. The rearrangement joins TRBV7-2 to TRBJ1-1; no reliable D call. V was trimmed by 3 bases and J by 10 bases, leaving 18 bases between them. This CDR3 comprises 14 residues. Germline CDR1 reads SGHTA; CDR2 reads FQGNSA. The CDR3 DNA sequence: TGTGCCAGCAGCTTTAACGGTGATGTCCGCCGAGCTTTCTTT. Its protein product is CASSFNGDVRRAFF.

This clone has a handful of counts. The chain links TRBV5-1 to TRBJ2-1; TRBD1 aligns across 11 bases. This CDR3 has 14 residues. Germline V gives CDR1 SGHRS, CDR2 YFSETQ. V gave up 6 bases and J gave up 5 bases; unmatched junction bases: 4. This CDR3 is CASIRTGGHNEQFF. DNA of the CDR3: TGCGCCAGCATTAGGACAGGGGGCCACAATGAGCAGTTCTTC.

In its sample, this clone was seen a few times. The CDR3 sequence is CASRRPSFSDGYTF. In DNA, the CDR3 is TGTGCCAGCAGGAGACCCTCCTTCTCCGATGGCTACACCTTC. The rearrangement joins TRBV27 to TRBJ1-2; D remains unclear. The CDR3 contains 14 residues. From germline, CDR1 is MNHEY and CDR2 SMNVEV (reference sequence). V dropped 6 bases and J dropped 6 bases, with 17 bases sitting between them.

This clone has more than one count but fewer than ten. The rearrangement joins TRBV5-1 to TRBJ2-3, with a possible D match to TRBD2 (6 bases). Germline V gene sequence: CDR1 SGHRS, CDR2 YFSETQ. V was clipped by 4 bases and J by 1 base, with 19 bases between them. The CDR3 length is 17 residues. CDR3: CASSRAKEGLGTDTQYF. The CDR3 coding sequence is TGCGCCAGCAGCCGGGCGAAGGAGGGGTTGGGCACAGATACGCAGTATTTT.

This clone occurred a few times. This rearrangement joins TRBV29-1 to TRBJ2-5; 9 bases are shared with TRBD1. Germline lookup yields CDR1 SQVTM and CDR2 ANQGSEA. V dropped 6 bases and J dropped 4; count of bases not matched to a gene: 3. The CDR3 is made up of 12 amino acids. This CDR3 reads CSVAGQGETQYF. In DNA, the CDR3 is TGCAGCGTAGCGGGACAGGGAGAGACCCAGTACTTC.

This clone has only a few counts. J is TRBJ2-5 and V is TRBV28; the match to TRBD1 covers 8 bases. The V segment lost 5 bases and the J segment 2 bases; nucleotides outside the gene matches: 10. CDR3 length: 16 residues. CDR1 MDHEN and CDR2 SYDVKM come from the germline V gene. The CDR3 DNA reads as TGTGCCAGCAGTCCAATGTTTGGACAGGGACAAGAGACCCAGTACTTC. It is translated as CASSPMFGQGQETQYF.

This clone was found a few times. CDR3 sequence: CASSPLLTGHSYEQYF. CDR3 DNA: TGTGCCAGCAGCCCACTTCTGACAGGACACTCCTACGAGCAGTACTTC. This chain uses TRBV14 with TRBJ2-7, with D possibly being TRBD1 (6 bases). Germline V lookup: CDR1 SGHDN, CDR2 FVKESK. The length of the CDR3 is 16 residues. V lost 4 bases, J lost 0 bases, and 16 bases lay in between.

A few counts support this clone. This chain uses TRBV28 with TRBJ2-3; no reliable D call. V shed 6 bases and J shed 6 bases, with 10 bases lying between them. Germline lookup yields CDR1 MDHEN and CDR2 SYDVKM. The CDR3 length is 12 residues. The CDR3, as DNA: TGTGCCAGCAGGCAGCCATTGGATACGCAGTATTTT. It encodes CASRQPLDTQYF.

This rearrangement joins TRBV10-3 to TRBJ2-5, with D perhaps being TRBD1 or TRBD2 (6 bases each). The end of the DNA fits TRBJ2-7 better, so the J call may be wrong. Germline V CDR1 and CDR2: ENHRY, SYGVKD. The CDR3 length is 14 residues. CDR3 sequence reads: CAISGGARKGEQYF. The CDR3 DNA reads TGTGCCATCAGTGGGGGGGCAAGAAAGGGCGAGCAGTACTTC.

This clone was counted only a few times. The chain links TRBV5-1 to TRBJ1-5; D possibly corresponds to TRBD1 (6 bases). V gave up 4 bases and J gave up 4 bases, with 12 bases separating them. The CDR3 length is 14 residues. Per the germline V gene, CDR1 is SGHRS and CDR2 is YFSETQ. The CDR3 region has the DNA TGCGCCAGCAGCCAAGGGGGTATGAATCAGCCCCAGCATTTT. Translated, it gives CASSQGGMNQPQHF.

This clone was seen a few times. V usage is TRBV6-6 and J usage is TRBJ1-5; D is unresolved. Trimming took off 6 bases at V and 6 bases at J, with 15 bases between the two ends. The CDR3 runs to 14 residues. CDR1 MNHNY and CDR2 SVGAGI come from the germline V gene (reference sequence). DNA for the CDR3: TGTGCCAGCAGGGCAAATTCATTAGGTCAGCCCCAGCATTTT. This encodes CASRANSLGQPQHF.

This clone was counted a few times. The V gene is TRBV27, the J gene TRBJ2-7; the D gene is possibly TRBD2 (5 bases). Per the germline V gene, CDR1 is MNHEY and CDR2 is SMNVEV (reference sequence). Trimming removed 6 bases from V and 6 bases from J, with 15 bases in between. The CDR3 loop spans 13 amino acids. Here the CDR3 reads CASSPRRVPEQYF. The DNA of the CDR3 is TGTGCCAGCAGCCCGAGGCGGGTCCCCGAGCAGTACTTC.